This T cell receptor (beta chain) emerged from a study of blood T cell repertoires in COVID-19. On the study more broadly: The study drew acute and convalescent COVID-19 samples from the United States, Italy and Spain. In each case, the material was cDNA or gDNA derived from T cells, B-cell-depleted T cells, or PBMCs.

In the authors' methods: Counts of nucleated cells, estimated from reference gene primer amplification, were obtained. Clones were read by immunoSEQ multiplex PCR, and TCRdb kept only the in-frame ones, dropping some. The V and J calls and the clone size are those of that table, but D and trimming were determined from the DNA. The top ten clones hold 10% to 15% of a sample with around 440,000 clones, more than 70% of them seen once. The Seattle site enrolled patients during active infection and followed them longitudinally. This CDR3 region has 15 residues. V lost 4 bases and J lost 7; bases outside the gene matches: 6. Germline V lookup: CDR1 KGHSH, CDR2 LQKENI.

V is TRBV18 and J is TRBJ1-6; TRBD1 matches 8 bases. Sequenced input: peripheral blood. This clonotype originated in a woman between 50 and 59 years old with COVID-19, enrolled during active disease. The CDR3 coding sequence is TGTGCCAGCTCACGACCAGGGGGCGCCAATTCACCCCTCCACTTT. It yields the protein CASSRPGGANSPLHF.